The sequence of this T cell receptor (beta chain) was determined in a study of patients and donors after allogeneic stem cell transplantation (TCRdb year 2020). Concerning this clonotype itself: Its recognized antigen is unknown. No much larger clone is present one base from it, and per-base qualities are unavailable.

The CDR3 measures 11 amino acids from cysteine to phenylalanine. CDR3 DNA only is kept here, 33 bases in frame from base 1. The germline V gene yields SQVTM for CDR1 and ANQGSEA for CDR2. The V and J ends are trimmed by 4 bases and 1 base, leaving 2 bases between them. The method behind the library was RT-PCR. The listed sequencing device is NextSeq 550. TCRdb reworked the public reads: Q25 trimming with fastp, MiXCR clone assembly, productive beta chains retained. A single entry per CDR3 protein holds the most common genes and DNA from its merged rows. For this sample the table gives around 150,000 distinct CDR3 sequences, of which about two fifths were detected only once. Around 50% of the sample lies in the top ten.

This TCR was recovered from a human donor who was either an allogeneic HSCT recipient or a stem cell or donor lymphocyte infusion donor (not recorded which). It is not recorded whose cells these are; they may come from a transplant donor. Sequencing used blood, either unsorted or a sorted T cell fraction (not recorded which). The rearranged chain carries TRBV29-1 and TRBJ1-3, with no D gene named confidently. The CDR3 is CSVVSGNTIYF. The DNA sequence follows: TGCAGCGTTGTGTCTGGAAACACCATATATTTT. The CDR3 plus the reference TRBV29-1 and TRBJ1-3 genes for the other parts give the full variable domain: SAVISQKPSRDICQRGTSLTIQCQVDSQVTMMFWYRQQPGQSLTLIATANQGSEATYESGFVIDKFPISRPNLTFSTLTVSNMSPEDSSIYLCSVVSGNTIYFGEGSWLTVV.